This T cell receptor beta chain was observed in a study of blood T cells in healthy people across ages. Between the trimmed V and J ends, which lost 5 bases and 4 bases, there was a span of 14 bases. The germline gives CDR1 SGHTA, CDR2 FQGNSA. The CDR3 length is 14 residues. The authors ran a second PCR of 7 to 11 cycles using a sample-barcoded 5' primer and a J-beta primer mix. Each CDR3 protein is one row after TCRdb ran MiXCR on the 5' RACE reads. Found here are 380,000 or so distinct CDR3 sequences, over 45% of them singletons; the top ten hold roughly 51%. The sequencing input was blood. The V call is TRBV7-2, the J call TRBJ2-5, with D tentatively TRBD2 (5 bases). The TCR was taken from a man aged 60 to 75 in good health. The CDR3 region is CASSLQWGVETQYF. DNA of the CDR3: TGTGCCAGCAGCCTCCAATGGGGAGTAGAGACCCAGTACTTC.